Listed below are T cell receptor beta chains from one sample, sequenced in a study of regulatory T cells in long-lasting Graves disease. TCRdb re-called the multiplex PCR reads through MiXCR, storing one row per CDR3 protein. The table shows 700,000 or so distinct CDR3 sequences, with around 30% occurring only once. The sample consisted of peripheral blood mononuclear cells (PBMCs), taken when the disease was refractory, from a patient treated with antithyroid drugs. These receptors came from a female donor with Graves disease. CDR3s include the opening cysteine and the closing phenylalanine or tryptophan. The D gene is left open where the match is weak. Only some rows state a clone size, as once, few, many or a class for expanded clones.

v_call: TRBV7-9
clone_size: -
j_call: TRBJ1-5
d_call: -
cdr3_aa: CASSFSNSNQPQHF
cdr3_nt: TGTGCCAGCAGCTTTAGCAATAGCAATCAGCCCCAGCATTTT

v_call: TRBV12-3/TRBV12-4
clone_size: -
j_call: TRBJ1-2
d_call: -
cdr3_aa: CASSNPGGGNYGYTF
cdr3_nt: TGTGCCAGCAGTAATCCAGGCGGCGGTAACTATGGCTACACCTTC

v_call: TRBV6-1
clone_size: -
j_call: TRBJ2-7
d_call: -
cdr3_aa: CASSLAEGTYEQYF
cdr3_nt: TGTGCCAGCAGCCTAGCAGAGGGCACCTACGAGCAGTACTTC

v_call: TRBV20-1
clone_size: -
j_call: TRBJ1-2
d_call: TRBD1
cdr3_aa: CSARARDRTYGYTF
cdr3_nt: TGCAGTGCTAGAGCGCGGGACAGGACTTATGGCTACACCTTC

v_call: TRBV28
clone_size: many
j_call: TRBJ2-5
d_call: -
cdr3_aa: CASSSSRTVQETQYF
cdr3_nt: TGTGCCAGCAGTTCTTCCCGGACAGTTCAAGAGACCCAGTACTTC

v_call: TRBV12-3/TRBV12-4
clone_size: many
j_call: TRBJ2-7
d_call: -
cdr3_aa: CASSPAAYEQYF
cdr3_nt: TGTGCCAGCAGCCCTGCGGCCTACGAGCAGTACTTC

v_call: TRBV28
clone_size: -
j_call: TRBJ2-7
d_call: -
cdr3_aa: CAGSLPTSGTYEQYF
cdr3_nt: TGTGCCGGCAGTCTACCGACCTCAGGGACCTACGAGCAGTACTTC

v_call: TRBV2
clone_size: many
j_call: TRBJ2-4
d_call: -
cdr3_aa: CAQTRRGKNIQYF
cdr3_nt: TGTGCCCAGACGCGGAGAGGCAAAAACATTCAGTACTTC

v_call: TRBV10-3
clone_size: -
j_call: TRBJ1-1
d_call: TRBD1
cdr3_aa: CAISGGQGAGNTEAFF
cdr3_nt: TGTGCCATCAGTGGGGGACAGGGGGCCGGGAACACTGAAGCTTTCTTT

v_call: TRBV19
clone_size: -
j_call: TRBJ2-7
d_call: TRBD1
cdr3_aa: CASSSTGTGFLYF
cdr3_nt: TGTGCCAGTAGCTCTACCGGGACAGGGTTTCTGTACTTC

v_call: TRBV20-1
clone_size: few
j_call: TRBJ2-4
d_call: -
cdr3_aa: CSVPPADGRDIQYF
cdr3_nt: TGCAGTGTCCCCCCCGCTGATGGGAGAGACATTCAGTACTTC

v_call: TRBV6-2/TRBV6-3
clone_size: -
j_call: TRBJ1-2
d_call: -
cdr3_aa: CASSYLDGAYGYTF
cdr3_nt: TGTGCCAGCAGTTACCTGGACGGGGCCTATGGCTACACCTTC

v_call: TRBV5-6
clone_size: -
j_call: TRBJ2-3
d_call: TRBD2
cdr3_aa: CASSLDLREFGGDTQYF
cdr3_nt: TGTGCCAGCAGCTTGGATCTGCGGGAGTTCGGTGGAGATACGCAGTATTTT

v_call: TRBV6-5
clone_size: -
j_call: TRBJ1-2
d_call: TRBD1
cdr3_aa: CASSYSITGGNYGYTF
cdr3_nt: TGTGCCAGCAGTTACTCGATTACAGGGGGCAACTATGGCTACACCTTC

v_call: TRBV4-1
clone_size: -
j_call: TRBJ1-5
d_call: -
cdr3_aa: CASSSQGQRGQPQHF
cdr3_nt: TGCGCCAGCAGCTCGCAAGGACAGAGGGGGCAGCCCCAGCATTTT

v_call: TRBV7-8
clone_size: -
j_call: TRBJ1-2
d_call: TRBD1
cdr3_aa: CASSGQGSWGGYTF
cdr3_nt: TGTGCCAGCAGCGGACAGGGATCCTGGGGCGGCTACACCTTC

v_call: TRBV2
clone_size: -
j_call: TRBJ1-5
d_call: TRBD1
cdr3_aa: CASKGTDIIGPQHF
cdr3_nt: TGTGCCAGCAAGGGGACAGATATCATTGGGCCCCAGCATTTT

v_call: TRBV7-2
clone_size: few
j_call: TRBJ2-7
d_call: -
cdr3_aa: CASSLRLQYSYEQYF
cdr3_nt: TGTGCCAGCAGCTTACGGCTGCAATACTCCTACGAGCAGTACTTC

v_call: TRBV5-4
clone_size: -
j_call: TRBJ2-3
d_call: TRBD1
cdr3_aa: CASGDRADTQYF
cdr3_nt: TGTGCCAGCGGGGACAGGGCCGATACGCAGTATTTT

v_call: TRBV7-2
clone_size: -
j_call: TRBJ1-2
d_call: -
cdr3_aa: CASSLDSGYPYGCTF
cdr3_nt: TGTGCCAGCAGCTTAGATTCTGGGTATCCCTATGGCTGCACCTTC

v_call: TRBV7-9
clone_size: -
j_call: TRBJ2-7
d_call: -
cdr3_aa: CASTNGAGRSYEQYF
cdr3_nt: TGTGCCAGCACCAACGGTGCAGGGAGGTCCTACGAGCAGTACTTC

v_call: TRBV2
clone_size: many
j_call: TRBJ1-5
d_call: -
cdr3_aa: CASRLDTYSNQPQHF
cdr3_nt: TGTGCCAGCAGGTTGGACACATATAGCAATCAGCCCCAGCATTTT

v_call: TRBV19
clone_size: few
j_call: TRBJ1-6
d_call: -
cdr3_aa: CASRGVRESSYNSPLHF
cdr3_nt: TGTGCCAGTCGAGGCGTGCGAGAGAGCTCCTATAATTCACCCCTCCACTTT

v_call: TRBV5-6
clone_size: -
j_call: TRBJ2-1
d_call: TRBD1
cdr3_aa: CASSHEGQGDYNEQFF
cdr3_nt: TGTGCCAGCAGCCATGAGGGTCAGGGGGACTACAATGAGCAGTTCTTC

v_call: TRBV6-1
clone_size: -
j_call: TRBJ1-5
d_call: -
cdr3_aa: CASSRGSFNQPQHF
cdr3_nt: TGTGCCAGCAGCCGGGGCTCGTTCAATCAGCCCCAGCATTTT

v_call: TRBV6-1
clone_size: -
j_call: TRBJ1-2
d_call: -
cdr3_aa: CASSEALTGMRGYTF
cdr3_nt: TGTGCCAGCAGTGAAGCGCTTACGGGGATGCGGGGCTACACCTTC

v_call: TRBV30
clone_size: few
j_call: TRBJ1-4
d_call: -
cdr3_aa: CAWSPRSLLPNEKLFF
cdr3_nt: TGTGCCTGGAGCCCAAGATCACTCCTTCCTAATGAAAAACTGTTTTTT

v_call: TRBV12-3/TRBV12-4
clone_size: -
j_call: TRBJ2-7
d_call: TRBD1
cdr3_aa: CASSSIRQGDNEQYF
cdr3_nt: TGTGCCAGCAGTTCTATAAGACAGGGGGATAACGAGCAGTACTTC

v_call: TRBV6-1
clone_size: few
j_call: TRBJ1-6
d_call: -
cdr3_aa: CASKPLWQVHRNSPLHF
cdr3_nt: TGTGCCAGCAAGCCACTTTGGCAGGTCCATAGGAATTCACCCCTCCACTTT

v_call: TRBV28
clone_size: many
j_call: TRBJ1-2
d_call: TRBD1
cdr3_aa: CASSSGKGRGLTTNYGYTF
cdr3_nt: TGTGCCAGCAGTTCGGGGAAGGGCAGGGGGCTGACAACTAACTATGGCTACACCTTC

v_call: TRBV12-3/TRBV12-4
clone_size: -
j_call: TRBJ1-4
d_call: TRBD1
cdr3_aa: CASSLADRVTNEKLFF
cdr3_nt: TGTGCCAGCAGTTTAGCCGACAGGGTGACTAATGAAAAACTGTTTTTT

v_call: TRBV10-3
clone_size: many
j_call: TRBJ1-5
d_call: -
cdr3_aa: CAISESLSVIEGSQPQHF
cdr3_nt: TGTGCCATCAGTGAGTCTCTTTCGGTGATAGAGGGAAGTCAGCCCCAGCATTTT

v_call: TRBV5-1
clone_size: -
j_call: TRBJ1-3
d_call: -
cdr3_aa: CASSSDRLPSSGNTIYF
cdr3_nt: TGCGCCAGCAGCTCTGACCGTCTCCCGAGCTCTGGAAACACCATATATTTT

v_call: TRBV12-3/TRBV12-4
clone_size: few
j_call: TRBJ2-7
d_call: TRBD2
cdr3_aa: CASSLWTSGRYEQYF
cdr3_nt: TGTGCCAGCAGCCTTTGGACTAGCGGGAGGTACGAGCAGTACTTC

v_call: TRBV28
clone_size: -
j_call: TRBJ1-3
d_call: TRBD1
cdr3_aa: CASRIQGARGNTIYF
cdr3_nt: TGTGCCAGCAGGATACAGGGGGCGCGTGGAAACACCATATATTTT

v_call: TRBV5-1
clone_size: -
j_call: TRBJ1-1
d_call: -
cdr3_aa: CASSQTTMNTEAFF
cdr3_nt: TGCGCCAGCAGCCAGACAACCATGAACACTGAAGCTTTCTTT

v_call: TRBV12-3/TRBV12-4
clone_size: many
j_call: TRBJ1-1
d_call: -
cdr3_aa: CACSSMGRLGTEAFF
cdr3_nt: TGTGCCTGCAGTTCTATGGGGAGGTTGGGTACTGAAGCTTTCTTT

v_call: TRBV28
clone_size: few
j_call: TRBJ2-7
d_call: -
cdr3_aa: CASSLSQGRVGEQYF
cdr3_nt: TGTGCCAGCAGTTTGAGCCAGGGCAGGGTGGGCGAGCAGTACTTC

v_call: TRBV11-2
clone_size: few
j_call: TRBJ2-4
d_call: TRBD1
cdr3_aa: CASSLNGQGAGKNIQYF
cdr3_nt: TGTGCCAGCAGCTTAAATGGACAGGGGGCTGGGAAAAACATTCAGTACTTC

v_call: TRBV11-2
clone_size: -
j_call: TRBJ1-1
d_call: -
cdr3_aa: CASSLFAGNTEAFF
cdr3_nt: TGTGCCAGCAGCTTATTTGCAGGGAACACTGAAGCTTTCTTT

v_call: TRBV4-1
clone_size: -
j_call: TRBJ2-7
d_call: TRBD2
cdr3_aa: CASSQLSSGRPYEQYF
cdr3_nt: TGCGCCAGCAGCCAACTTTCTAGCGGGAGACCCTACGAGCAGTACTTC

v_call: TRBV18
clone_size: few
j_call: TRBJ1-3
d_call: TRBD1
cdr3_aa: CASATGVGNTMYF
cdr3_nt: TGTGCCAGCGCGACAGGGGTCGGAAACACCATGTATTTT

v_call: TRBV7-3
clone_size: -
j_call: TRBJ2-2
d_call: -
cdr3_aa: CASSWGPLNTGELFF
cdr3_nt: TGTGCCAGCAGCTGGGGACCGTTGAACACCGGGGAGCTGTTTTTT

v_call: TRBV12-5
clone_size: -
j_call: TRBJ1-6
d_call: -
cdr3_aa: CASGLAYQPLHF
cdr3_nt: TGTGCTAGTGGTTTGGCTTATCAACCCCTCCACTTT

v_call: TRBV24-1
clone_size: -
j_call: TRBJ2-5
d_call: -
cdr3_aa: CATRRETQYF
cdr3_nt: TGTGCCACAAGACGAGAGACCCAGTACTTC

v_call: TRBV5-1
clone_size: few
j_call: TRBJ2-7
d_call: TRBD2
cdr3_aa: CASSLETSGYLSYEQYF
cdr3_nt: TGCGCCAGCAGCTTGGAGACTAGCGGTTACCTCTCCTACGAGCAGTACTTC

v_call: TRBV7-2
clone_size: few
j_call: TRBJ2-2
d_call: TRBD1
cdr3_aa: CASSSQGARGTGELFF
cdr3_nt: TGTGCCAGCAGCTCACAGGGGGCGCGGGGGACCGGGGAGCTGTTTTTT

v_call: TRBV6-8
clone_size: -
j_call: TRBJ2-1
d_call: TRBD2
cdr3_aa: CASSGPGRVSYNEQFF
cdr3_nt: TGTGCCAGCAGTGGTCCCGGGAGGGTCTCCTACAATGAGCAGTTCTTC

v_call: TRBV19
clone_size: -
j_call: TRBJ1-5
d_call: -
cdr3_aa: CASSIRTLSPQHF
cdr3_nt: TGTGCCAGTAGTATTCGGACACTCTCGCCCCAGCATTTT

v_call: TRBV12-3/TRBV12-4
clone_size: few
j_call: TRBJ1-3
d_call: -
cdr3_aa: CASSLRDPGNTIYF
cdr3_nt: TGTGCCAGCAGTTTAAGAGATCCCGGAAACACCATATATTTT

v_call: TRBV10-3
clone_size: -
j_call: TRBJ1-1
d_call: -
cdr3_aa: CAISPGTSNTEAFF
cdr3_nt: TGTGCCATCAGCCCCGGGACATCGAACACTGAAGCTTTCTTT

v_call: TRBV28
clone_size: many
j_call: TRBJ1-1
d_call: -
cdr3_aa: CASSLRHVRVGTEAFF
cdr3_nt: TGTGCCAGCAGTTTACGCCATGTCAGGGTGGGCACTGAAGCTTTCTTT

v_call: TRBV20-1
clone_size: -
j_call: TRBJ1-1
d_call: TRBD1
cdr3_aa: CSATGGFEAFF
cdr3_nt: TGCAGTGCTACAGGGGGGTTCGAAGCTTTCTTT

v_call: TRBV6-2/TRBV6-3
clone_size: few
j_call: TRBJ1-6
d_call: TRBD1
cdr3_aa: CASSEQGASPLHF
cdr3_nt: TGTGCCAGCAGTGAACAGGGGGCTTCACCCCTCCACTTT

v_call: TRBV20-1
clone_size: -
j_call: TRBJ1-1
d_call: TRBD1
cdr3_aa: CSARRQGPGSEAFF
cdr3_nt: TGCAGTGCTAGGAGACAGGGGCCTGGGTCTGAAGCTTTCTTT

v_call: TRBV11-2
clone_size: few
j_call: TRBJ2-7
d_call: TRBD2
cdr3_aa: CASSPLREGSYEQYF
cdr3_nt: TGTGCCAGCTCACCACTGCGGGAGGGGTCCTACGAGCAGTACTTC

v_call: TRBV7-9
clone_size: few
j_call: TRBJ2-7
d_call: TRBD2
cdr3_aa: CASSPAQSGRGHEQYF
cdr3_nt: TGTGCCAGCAGCCCGGCGCAAAGCGGGAGGGGCCACGAGCAGTACTTC

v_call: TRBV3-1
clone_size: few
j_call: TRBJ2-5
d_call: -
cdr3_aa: CASSQDWTKVGETQYF
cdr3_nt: TGTGCCAGCAGCCAAGATTGGACTAAAGTTGGAGAGACCCAGTACTTC

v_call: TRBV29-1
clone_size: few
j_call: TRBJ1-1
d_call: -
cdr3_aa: CSVGSRLSNTEAFF
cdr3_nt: TGCAGCGTTGGAAGCAGGCTTTCGAACACTGAAGCTTTCTTT

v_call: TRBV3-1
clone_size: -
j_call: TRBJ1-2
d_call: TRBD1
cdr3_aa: CASSQDGTEDYGYTF
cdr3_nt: TGTGCCAGCAGCCAAGATGGGACAGAAGACTATGGCTACACCTTC